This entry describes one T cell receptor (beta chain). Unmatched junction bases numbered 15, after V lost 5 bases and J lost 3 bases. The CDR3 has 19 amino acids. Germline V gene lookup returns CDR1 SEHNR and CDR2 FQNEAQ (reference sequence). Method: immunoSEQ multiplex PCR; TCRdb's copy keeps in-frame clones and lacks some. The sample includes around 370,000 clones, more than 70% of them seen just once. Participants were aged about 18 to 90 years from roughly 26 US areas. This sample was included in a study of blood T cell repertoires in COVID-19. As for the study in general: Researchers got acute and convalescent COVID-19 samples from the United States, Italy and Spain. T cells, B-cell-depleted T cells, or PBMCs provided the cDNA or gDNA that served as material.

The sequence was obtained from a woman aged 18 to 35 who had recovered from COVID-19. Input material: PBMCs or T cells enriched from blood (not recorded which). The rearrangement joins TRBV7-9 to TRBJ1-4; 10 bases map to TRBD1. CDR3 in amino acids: CASSLGQGVKRGSNEKLFF. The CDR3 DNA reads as TGTGCCAGCAGCCTCGGACAGGGGGTGAAGAGGGGCTCTAATGAAAAACTGTTTTTT.